This T cell receptor (beta chain) was identified during a study of Ad26.COV2.S vaccination and SARS-CoV-2 variants (dated by TCRdb to 2020 to 2022). Background for the entire study: Donors in the vaccine arm were drawn from COV1001, a multicentre, randomized, double-blind, placebo-controlled phase I-IIa trial testing Ad26.COV2.S in healthy adults. Ad26.COV2.S was given intramuscularly at 5x10^10 or 1x10^11 viral particles, as a single shot or as two shots 56 days apart. TCRbeta repertoire sequencing was used to assess the specificity and breadth of SARS-CoV-2-reactive T cell receptors after Ad26.COV2.S vaccination. A total of 32 samples were included in the TCR-sequenced set, comprising roughly 19 Ad26.COV2.S vaccine recipients, 5 placebo recipients and 8 SARS-CoV-2 convalescent individuals. Trial participants were randomized into five groups of five, in which low-dose or high-dose Ad26.COV2.S was given once or twice, or placebo was given on both occasions. Investigators remained blinded to trial group allocation during experiments and outcome assessment.

V is clipped by 4 bases and J by 2 bases, and the sequence between their germline boundaries is 9 bases long. The CDR3 holds 15 amino acids from the cysteine to the phenylalanine. The sequence is cut down to CDR3 DNA, 45 bases in frame from base 1. For CDR1 and CDR2, the germline V gene (reference sequence) lists LNHDA and SQIVND. The study at large found these results: After vaccination, substantial breadth of spike-specific CD8+ and CD4+ T cell responses was reported. Spike-specific TCR breadth was higher in Ad26.COV2.S recipients than in placebo recipients (P = 0.0014). Vaccine and placebo recipients had similar non-spike TCR breadth, a finding consistent with the vaccine containing only spike. It was noted by the authors that total T cell responses may have been underestimated by the TCR breadth and depth analyses. The study was not powered for comparison of responses between vaccine doses or regimens.

The treatment or condition label of this sample denotes: 19 received Ad26.COV2.S at low or high dose, single or two shots; about 5 received placebo; per-sample allocation not given. Repertoires of vaccine and placebo recipients were sequenced from samples collected on day 63 after the first injection. Cohort 1b enrolled about two dozen adults aged 18-55 years at a single site in Boston, USA, between 29 July and 7 August 2020. Ad26.COV2.S consisted of a replication-incompetent adenovirus type 26 vector by which a prefusion-stabilized SARS-CoV-2 spike protein from the original Wuhan strain was expressed. Concerning this clone itself: What this receptor recognizes is not known. Base qualities are not at hand, and no much larger clone is one base apart.

TCRbeta CDR3 regions were sequenced with the immunoSEQ Assay. After extraction, genomic DNA underwent amplification by bias-controlled multiplex PCR, followed by high-throughput sequencing. As for the original processing: To quantify the absolute abundance of each unique TCRbeta CDR3 region, sequences were collapsed and filtered. T cell fraction was estimated by normalizing TCRbeta template counts to usable DNA, which was measured by amplifying reference genes present in all nucleated cells. Repertoire TCRs were annotated as SARS-CoV-2-specific by exact matching of V gene, CDR3 amino acid sequence and J gene to a known reactive TCR set. The reference SARS-CoV-2 TCR set was obtained from MIRA and was filtered for enrichment in COVID-19-positive ImmuneCODE repertoires, whereby public or cross-reactive TCRs were removed. Using the MIRA antigens, annotated TCRs were further analysed by specific ORF or by position within an ORF. Breadth was defined as the number of annotated unique rearrangements divided by the total number of unique productive rearrangements, and depth was defined as the summed frequency of the annotated unique rearrangements. Two-sided Wilcoxon rank-sum tests were used to compare TCR breadth between groups. The source is immuneACCESS, and TCRdb retained only in-frame sequences with V and J called. Part of the clones is not carried over; for the studies checked, unresolved V genes explain less than half of this, and the remainder is unexplained. V, J and clone size reflect that table, while D and trimming were determined from the DNA. This sample gives 350,000 to 500,000 clones in total; roughly 90% of them show up just once. 3.5% to 4% of the sample is in the top ten clones.

The rearrangement combines TRBV19 with TRBJ2-6, and the D gene may be TRBD1, 6 bases matching. This specimen consisted of peripheral blood, obtained in a trial of Ad26.COV2.S vaccine versus placebo. The clonotype was recovered from a person between 18 and 60 years old who received the Ad26.COV2.S COVID-19 vaccine or a placebo. At the DNA level, the sequence is TGTGCCAGTAGTACCAACAGGGCTGGGGCCAACGTCCTGACTTTC. Its protein product is CASSTNRAGANVLTF. Reference TRBV19 and TRBJ2-6 genes cover what lies past the CDR3, so the full variable domain is DGGITQSPKYLFRKEGQNVTLSCEQNLNHDAMYWYRQDPGQGLRLIYYSQIVNDFQKGDIAEGYSVSREKKESFPLTVTSAQKNPTAFYLCASSTNRAGANVLTFGAGSRLTVL.